The TCR beta chain described here comes from a study of T cells after yellow fever vaccination. Findings and limits, study-wide: A large majority of primary-vaccination clones showed up again after the booster (approximately 96% CD4, around 90% CD8).

V shed 5 bases, J shed 5 bases, and the junction held 13 bases outside the gene matches. Germline V gene lookup returns CDR1 SEHNR and CDR2 FQNEAQ (reference sequence). This CDR3 contains 16 residues. TCRdb independently ran MiXCR on the 5' RACE reads; one entry per CDR3 protein. The sample lists roughly 260,000 distinct CDR3 sequences; 10% to 15% were seen once. This clonotype was observed a few times. Antigen: not known. The sequence came from a man aged 25 to 40 who received the YFV17D yellow fever vaccine. The genes are TRBV7-9 and TRBJ2-7, with 9 bases lining up with TRBD1. This specimen was CD4+ T cells sorted from PBMCs, taken 45 days after the yellow fever booster vaccination. The CDR3 loop is CASSRPGQGKWNEQYF. The CDR3, as DNA: TGTGCCAGCAGCCGTCCGGGACAGGGTAAATGGAACGAGCAGTACTTC.